Listed below are T cell receptor beta chains from one sample, sequenced in a study of blood T cell repertoires in COVID-19. Profiled with immunoSEQ multiplex PCR; TCRdb holds only in-frame clones, not every one. The repertoire holds around 150,000 clones, with about 78% as singletons. The sample was peripheral blood. The receptors were sampled from a man in his fifties or sixties who had recovered from COVID-19. CDR3s include the opening cysteine and the closing phenylalanine or tryptophan. A D gene is named only where the DNA matches it firmly. The size entry is marked missing in some rows and otherwise reads once, few, many or a size class.

v_gene: TRBV7-2
abundance: NA
j_gene: TRBJ2-3
d_gene: NA
CDR3nt: TGTGCCAGCAGTCCAACCTCGAGGGCGAGCACGCAGTATTTT
CDR3aa: CASSPTSRASTQYF

v_gene: TRBV4-3
abundance: NA
j_gene: TRBJ2-3
d_gene: TRBD1
CDR3nt: TGCGCCAGCAGCCCGCTTGGACAGGGGGCATTGGATACGCAGTATTTT
CDR3aa: CASSPLGQGALDTQYF

v_gene: TRBV19
abundance: NA
j_gene: TRBJ2-4
d_gene: NA
CDR3nt: TGTGCCACACGGGCCGGACAGACCGCTTTTTCAGCCAAAAACATTCAGTACTTC
CDR3aa: CATRAGQTAFSAKNIQYF

v_gene: TRBV20-1
abundance: once
j_gene: TRBJ2-5
d_gene: NA
CDR3nt: TGCAGTGCCCTCCCAGGGACCCAGTACTTC
CDR3aa: CSALPGTQYF

v_gene: TRBV10-3
abundance: NA
j_gene: TRBJ2-7
d_gene: TRBD2
CDR3nt: TGTGCCATCAGTGAGTTGAACGGGGGGGCCACCGAGCAGTACTTC
CDR3aa: CAISELNGGATEQYF

v_gene: TRBV6-6
abundance: NA
j_gene: TRBJ1-2
d_gene: TRBD1
CDR3nt: TGTGCCAGCAGTAAGGGACAGGGAAGTGCCTTC
CDR3aa: CASSKGQGSAF

v_gene: TRBV29-1
abundance: few
j_gene: TRBJ2-7
d_gene: NA
CDR3nt: TGCAGCGTTGAATACGGGAACGAGCAGTACTTC
CDR3aa: CSVEYGNEQYF

v_gene: TRBV28
abundance: NA
j_gene: TRBJ2-5
d_gene: NA
CDR3nt: NA
CDR3aa: CASSSSAPGGSETQYF

v_gene: TRBV6-5
abundance: NA
j_gene: TRBJ2-7
d_gene: NA
CDR3nt: TGTGCCAGCCAACGCAGCCCGGGGAATCCCGAGCAGTACTTC
CDR3aa: CASQRSPGNPEQYF

v_gene: TRBV7-2
abundance: NA
j_gene: TRBJ1-4
d_gene: TRBD1
CDR3nt: TGTGCCAGCAGCTTATTAAGGGGGCAGGGAACTAATGAAAAACTGTTTTTT
CDR3aa: CASSLLRGQGTNEKLFF

v_gene: TRBV7-2
abundance: once
j_gene: TRBJ1-3
d_gene: TRBD1
CDR3nt: TGTGCCAGCAGCTTGATACAGGGGGCTGGCTCTGGAAACACCATATATTTT
CDR3aa: CASSLIQGAGSGNTIYF

v_gene: TRBV18
abundance: NA
j_gene: TRBJ1-5
d_gene: NA
CDR3nt: TGTGCCAGCTCACCAGGGTCAGAGGGTCAGCCCCAGCATTTT
CDR3aa: CASSPGSEGQPQHF

v_gene: TRBV5-4
abundance: many
j_gene: TRBJ1-1
d_gene: NA
CDR3nt: TGTGCCAGCAGCTTTACTCCGAGGACTGAAGCTTTCTTT
CDR3aa: CASSFTPRTEAFF

v_gene: TRBV3-1/TRBV3-2
abundance: few
j_gene: TRBJ2-1
d_gene: TRBD1
CDR3nt: TGTGCCAGCAGCCAGTTCGGATGGGACAGGGGCCACAATGAGCAGTTCTTC
CDR3aa: CASSQFGWDRGHNEQFF

v_gene: TRBV20-1
abundance: NA
j_gene: TRBJ2-5
d_gene: NA
CDR3nt: TGCAGTGCTAGTCCACACGAGACCCAGTACTTC
CDR3aa: CSASPHETQYF

v_gene: TRBV11-3
abundance: many
j_gene: TRBJ2-3
d_gene: NA
CDR3nt: TGTGCCAGCGAGAGCCGCGGGCCAGATACGCAGTATTTT
CDR3aa: CASESRGPDTQYF

v_gene: TRBV18
abundance: NA
j_gene: TRBJ2-2
d_gene: NA
CDR3nt: TGTGCCAGCTCCCGGGATCCCGGGAACACCGGGGAGCTGTTTTTT
CDR3aa: CASSRDPGNTGELFF

v_gene: TRBV28
abundance: NA
j_gene: TRBJ2-7
d_gene: NA
CDR3nt: TGTGCCAGCAGTCCATCCCGGCAGGGAATCCCCTACGAGCAGTACTTC
CDR3aa: CASSPSRQGIPYEQYF

v_gene: TRBV6-1
abundance: once
j_gene: TRBJ1-2
d_gene: NA
CDR3nt: TGTGCCAGCAGTGAAGGGGGGGGCGGCGGCTACACCTTC
CDR3aa: CASSEGGGGGYTF

v_gene: TRBV10-3
abundance: few
j_gene: TRBJ1-1
d_gene: TRBD1
CDR3nt: TGTGCCATCAGTGAAAGGGGGACAGTGAACACTGAAGCTTTCTTT
CDR3aa: CAISERGTVNTEAFF

v_gene: TRBV6-5
abundance: NA
j_gene: TRBJ2-7
d_gene: NA
CDR3nt: TGTGCCAGCAGTTACGGGCCGACCTTGGGCGAGCAGTACTTC
CDR3aa: CASSYGPTLGEQYF

v_gene: TRBV9
abundance: NA
j_gene: TRBJ2-3
d_gene: NA
CDR3nt: TGTGCCAGCAGCTCGGCGGGCACAGATACGCAGTATTTT
CDR3aa: CASSSAGTDTQYF

v_gene: TRBV2
abundance: few
j_gene: TRBJ1-5
d_gene: TRBD1
CDR3nt: TGTGCCAGCAGTCGAGGGGGCGATCAGCCCCAGCATTTT
CDR3aa: CASSRGGDQPQHF

v_gene: TRBV5-1
abundance: NA
j_gene: TRBJ2-3
d_gene: NA
CDR3nt: TGCGCCAGCAGCTTGGGCGAGGGCCGGGCAGATACGCAGTATTTT
CDR3aa: CASSLGEGRADTQYF

v_gene: TRBV9
abundance: NA
j_gene: TRBJ1-2
d_gene: NA
CDR3nt: TGTGCCAGCAGCCCCTCGGGGGGCTATGGCTACACCTTC
CDR3aa: CASSPSGGYGYTF

v_gene: TRBV19
abundance: NA
j_gene: TRBJ1-4
d_gene: TRBD1
CDR3nt: TGTGCCAGTAGTCTCCTGACAGGGAAGATGGATGAAAAACTGTTTTTT
CDR3aa: CASSLLTGKMDEKLFF

v_gene: TRBV3-1/TRBV3-2
abundance: NA
j_gene: TRBJ1-3
d_gene: NA
CDR3nt: TGTGCCAGCAGCCAAGTGCAGATCTCTGGAAACACCATATATTTT
CDR3aa: CASSQVQISGNTIYF

v_gene: TRBV19
abundance: NA
j_gene: TRBJ1-5
d_gene: NA
CDR3nt: TGTGCCAGTAGTCTAACCCAACACGGCACAGCCAGCAATCAGCCCCAGCATTTT
CDR3aa: CASSLTQHGTASNQPQHF

v_gene: TRBV7-2
abundance: NA
j_gene: TRBJ2-7
d_gene: NA
CDR3nt: TGTGCCAGCAGCACATCAGGGGACGAGCAGTACTTC
CDR3aa: CASSTSGDEQYF

v_gene: TRBV5-4
abundance: NA
j_gene: TRBJ2-7
d_gene: TRBD1
CDR3nt: TGTGCCAGCAGTGAGGACAGGGGGATCTACGAGCAGTACTTC
CDR3aa: CASSEDRGIYEQYF

v_gene: TRBV7-9
abundance: NA
j_gene: TRBJ2-1
d_gene: TRBD2
CDR3nt: TGTGCCAGCAATGGCCTAGCGGGGGGCTATGAGCAGTTCTTC
CDR3aa: CASNGLAGGYEQFF

v_gene: TRBV9
abundance: NA
j_gene: TRBJ1-1
d_gene: TRBD1
CDR3nt: TGTGCCAGCAGCCCAACAGGGACCGGGACAGGGGCCGAAGCTTTCTTT
CDR3aa: CASSPTGTGTGAEAFF

v_gene: TRBV4-2
abundance: NA
j_gene: TRBJ2-3
d_gene: TRBD2
CDR3nt: TGTGCCAGCAGCCATCCTAGCGGGGTTCGCACAGATACGCAGTATTTT
CDR3aa: CASSHPSGVRTDTQYF

v_gene: TRBV19
abundance: NA
j_gene: TRBJ2-7
d_gene: TRBD2
CDR3nt: TGTGCCACCCCCTCGGTGCTAGCGGGACCCGGGTGGGAGTACTTC
CDR3aa: CATPSVLAGPGWEYF

v_gene: TRBV4-1
abundance: NA
j_gene: TRBJ2-1
d_gene: TRBD1
CDR3nt: TGCGCCAGCAGCCGGGACGGACAGGGATTTTACAATGAGCAGTTCTTC
CDR3aa: CASSRDGQGFYNEQFF

v_gene: TRBV4-3
abundance: NA
j_gene: TRBJ1-1
d_gene: NA
CDR3nt: TGCGCCAGCAGCCAAGATCCACAGCCAAACACTGAAGCTTTCTTT
CDR3aa: CASSQDPQPNTEAFF

v_gene: TRBV19
abundance: few
j_gene: TRBJ1-5
d_gene: TRBD1
CDR3nt: TGTGCCAGTAGTGGTGACGACAGGGGAAATCAGCCCCAGCATTTT
CDR3aa: CASSGDDRGNQPQHF

v_gene: TRBV20-1
abundance: NA
j_gene: TRBJ1-1
d_gene: NA
CDR3nt: TGCGGGGGGACGGTGAACACTGAAGCTTTCTTT
CDR3aa: CGGTVNTEAFF

v_gene: TRBV6-4
abundance: NA
j_gene: TRBJ2-2
d_gene: NA
CDR3nt: TGTGCCAGTTCACACAACACCGGGGAGCTGTTTTTT
CDR3aa: CASSHNTGELFF

v_gene: TRBV4-3
abundance: NA
j_gene: TRBJ2-2
d_gene: TRBD2
CDR3nt: TGCGCCAGCAGCCAAGATGCCCTAGCGGGAAGAGGGGAGCTGTTTTTT
CDR3aa: CASSQDALAGRGELFF

v_gene: TRBV18
abundance: NA
j_gene: TRBJ2-7
d_gene: NA
CDR3nt: TGTGCCAGCTCACCACTCCTGGCAGGGTCTACCTACGAGCAGTACTTC
CDR3aa: CASSPLLAGSTYEQYF

v_gene: TRBV5-1
abundance: NA
j_gene: TRBJ2-3
d_gene: NA
CDR3nt: TGCGCCAGCAGCTTGGTAGGGGGTGGCACAGATACGCAGTATTTT
CDR3aa: CASSLVGGGTDTQYF

v_gene: TRBV2
abundance: many
j_gene: TRBJ1-5
d_gene: NA
CDR3nt: TGTGCCAGCAGCCCCGACGGGGGGGAGCCCCAGCATTTT
CDR3aa: CASSPDGGEPQHF

v_gene: TRBV4-3
abundance: few
j_gene: TRBJ1-1
d_gene: NA
CDR3nt: TGCGCCAGCAGCCTTATTCTCCGGGTGTCAAACACTGAAGCTTTCTTT
CDR3aa: CASSLILRVSNTEAFF

v_gene: TRBV7-3
abundance: NA
j_gene: TRBJ2-3
d_gene: TRBD1
CDR3nt: TGTGCCAGCAGCCTCCGGGACAGAGATACGCAGTATTTT
CDR3aa: CASSLRDRDTQYF

v_gene: TRBV6-2/TRBV6-3
abundance: NA
j_gene: TRBJ2-2
d_gene: NA
CDR3nt: TGTGCCAGCAGTTACCCTAGCGATAACACCGGGGAGCTGTTTTTT
CDR3aa: CASSYPSDNTGELFF

v_gene: TRBV19
abundance: NA
j_gene: TRBJ1-5
d_gene: NA
CDR3nt: TGTGCCAGTAGCAAGGACTGGCGTCAGCCCCAGCATTTT
CDR3aa: CASSKDWRQPQHF

v_gene: TRBV30
abundance: once
j_gene: TRBJ2-3
d_gene: TRBD1
CDR3nt: TGTGCCTGGAGGGGAGGGACTGGACAGGGGTTGATTACAGATACGCAGTATTTT
CDR3aa: CAWRGGTGQGLITDTQYF

v_gene: TRBV5-4
abundance: NA
j_gene: TRBJ2-2
d_gene: TRBD1
CDR3nt: TGTGCCAGCAGCTTGCGGGACAGGGGCCTGGGGGAGCTGTTTTTT
CDR3aa: CASSLRDRGLGELFF

v_gene: TRBV30
abundance: NA
j_gene: TRBJ1-1
d_gene: NA
CDR3nt: TGTGCCTGGAGTGACCAGGGGACTGAAGCTTTCTTT
CDR3aa: CAWSDQGTEAFF

v_gene: TRBV5-1
abundance: NA
j_gene: TRBJ2-5
d_gene: TRBD1
CDR3nt: TGCGCCAGCAGCTTCGGACAGGGGCTTGAGACCCAGTACTTC
CDR3aa: CASSFGQGLETQYF